This T cell receptor (beta chain) was recorded in a study of identical twins. General study points: Beta out-of-frame sequences showed weaker excess twin sharing. Fewer insertions marked abundant cord blood beta clonotypes; young adult naive trended weakly, memory not at all.

Worth noting for this clonotype: Its antigen is undetermined. This may be a read error, as it is one base from a much larger clone.

A template switching step contributed a universal primer site, while unique molecular identifiers were present in the cDNA. From the 5' RACE reads, TCRdb called clonotypes with MiXCR, one entry per CDR3 protein. Of about 1.7 million distinct CDR3 sequences in the sample, around 29% were seen once. Sequenced input: cord blood. This receptor was taken from a newborn girl in good health.

CDR3 in DNA: TGTGCCAGCAGCAAACAGGGGTTCTATGGCTACACCTTC. Protein sequence: CASSKQGFYGYTF. This chain uses TRBV7-9 with TRBJ1-2, with 7 bases that match TRBD1. The V and J ends lost 5 bases and 4 bases, in that order; junction bases with no gene match: 4. CDR3 length equals 13 residues. Germline V gives CDR1 SEHNR, CDR2 FQNEAQ (reference sequence). Combining the CDR3 with reference TRBV7-9 and TRBJ1-2 gives the whole variable domain DTGVSQNPRHKITKRGQNVTFRCDPISEHNRLYWYRQTLGQGPEFLTYFQNEAQLEKSRLLSDRFSAERPKGSFSTLEIQRTEQGDSAMYLCASSKQGFYGYTFGSGTRLTVV.